A single sample gave rise to the 26 T cell receptor beta chains below, sequenced in a study of CD8 T cells in ankylosing spondylitis (dated 2017 in TCRdb). Library prep was done by 5' RACE. This sample was sequenced with an Illumina HiSeq 2500. TCRdb's own reprocessing of the public reads used fastp at Q25 and MiXCR and kept productive beta chains. CDR3 protein duplicates are merged, each entry listing the most common genes and DNA. The sample table lists fewer than 200,000 distinct CDR3 sequences, approximately 16% of them with a count of one. About 8.3% of the sample belongs to the ten largest clones. Sequencing used blood, either unsorted or a sorted T cell fraction (not recorded which). The receptor set was obtained from a male donor with ankylosing spondylitis or in good health (not recorded which).

The chain is built from TRBV10-3 and TRBJ1-1; D unclear. V was cut by 0 bases and J by 1 base, with 6 bases left in between. Germline CDR1 and CDR2: ENHRY and SYGVKD. The CDR3 has 14 amino acids. This chain's CDR3 is CAISESTANTEAFF. CDR3 DNA sequence: TGTGCCATCAGTGAGTCGACGGCGAACACTGAAGCTTTCTTT.

At least ten counts were recorded for this clonotype. This chain uses TRBV20-1 with TRBJ1-1; D possibly corresponds to TRBD1 (6 bases). There are 15 residues in the CDR3. The V and J ends lost 0 bases and 5 bases respectively, with 16 bases between them. Per the germline V gene, CDR1 is DFQATT and CDR2 is SNEGSKA (reference sequence). The CDR3 coding sequence is TGCAGTGCTAGAGAGGGGGCGCAGGGAGGAACTGAAGCTTTCTTT. Its translation is CSAREGAQGGTEAFF.

This chain joins TRBV18 and TRBJ1-5, with TRBD1 matching over 7 bases. This CDR3 region has 15 residues. V trimming: 6 bases; J trimming: 0 bases; junction bases outside the gene matches: 5. CDR1 and CDR2 (germline): KGHSH, LQKENI. The CDR3 sequence: CASSLGQTSNQPQHF. CDR3 DNA sequence: TGTGCCAGCTCTCTGGGACAGACTAGCAATCAGCCCCAGCATTTT.

This chain uses TRBV29-1 with TRBJ1-1; D gene uncertain. Trimming left V 6 bases short and J 0 bases short, with 11 bases between. The length of the CDR3 is 13 residues. In germline, CDR1 is SQVTM, CDR2 ANQGSEA. CDR3 residues: CSVQKPMNTEAFF. In nucleotides, the CDR3 is TGCAGCGTCCAAAAGCCCATGAACACTGAAGCTTTCTTT.

The V gene is TRBV5-5, the J gene TRBJ1-2, with unresolved D. In germline, CDR1 is SGHKS, CDR2 YYEKEE (reference sequence). The CDR3 consists of 14 residues. The V end was cut by 2 bases, the J end by 10 bases, with 18 bases between. CDR3: CASSFPPHFRSYTF. In nucleotides, the CDR3 is TGTGCCAGCAGCTTCCCCCCTCATTTCAGGTCCTACACCTTC.

This clonotype has more than one count but fewer than ten. CDR3 loop: CSAITGTGNNEQFF. The CDR3 nucleotides are TGCAGTGCAATAACCGGGACAGGGAACAATGAGCAGTTCTTC. The J gene is TRBJ2-1, the V gene TRBV20-1, with 9 positions matching TRBD1. Trimming took 6 bases from V and 5 from J; bases not matched to a gene: 8. This CDR3 region has 14 residues. Germline values: CDR1 DFQATT, CDR2 SNEGSKA (reference sequence).

Ten or more counts support this clonotype. The CDR3 nucleotides are TGTGCCAGCAGCTTAAGGGGGGAAGAGACCCAGTACTTC. The encoded protein is CASSLRGEETQYF. The chain combines TRBV5-6 with TRBJ2-5; perhaps D is TRBD1 or TRBD2 (6 bases each). The CDR3 is made up of 13 amino acids. V lost 2 bases, J lost 3 bases, and 8 bases lay in between. From germline, CDR1 is SGHDT and CDR2 YYEEEE.

The V gene is TRBV20-1, the J gene TRBJ2-2; a possible D gene is TRBD1 (6 bases). Trimming shortened V by 3 bases and J by 1 base, and 12 bases separated the two germline ends. This CDR3 has 15 amino acids. Germline lookup yields CDR1 DFQATT and CDR2 SNEGSKA (reference sequence). This CDR3 reads CSASRGSKNTGELFF. The CDR3 region has the DNA TGCAGTGCTAGTAGGGGGAGCAAGAACACCGGGGAGCTGTTTTTT.

This clonotype was picked up many times. The V and J genes are TRBV5-1 and TRBJ2-3; 8 nucleotides line up with TRBD2. J was trimmed by 4 bases and V by 4 bases; bases with no gene match: 8. Germline V CDR1 and CDR2: SGHRS, YFSETQ. The CDR3 sequence is 15 residues long. CDR3 bases: TGCGCCAGCAGCACCGGGACTAGTCGTCCAGATACGCAGTATTTT. Its translation is CASSTGTSRPDTQYF.

This clonotype has ten or more counts. This chain links TRBV5-1 with TRBJ1-5, with 9 bases aligning to TRBD1. V dropped 3 bases and J dropped 4; count of bases not matched to a gene: 5. The germline V gene has CDR1 SGHRS and CDR2 YFSETQ. CDR3 length: 15 residues. The CDR3 sequence is CASSWDGTGNQPQHF. DNA for the CDR3: TGCGCCAGCAGCTGGGACGGGACAGGGAATCAGCCCCAGCATTTT.

With respect to this clonotype: Being one base from a much bigger clone, this may be a read error. The chain joins TRBV5-1 to TRBJ1-6; 8 bases are shared with TRBD1. The CDR3 spans 14 residues. The germline V gene encodes CDR1 SGHRS and CDR2 YFSETQ. CDR3 amino acids: CTSSERDRQSPLHF. CDR3 in DNA: TGCACCAGCAGTGAACGGGACAGGCAGTCACCCCTCCACTTT.

This clonotype showed up just a few times. The chain combines TRBV30 with TRBJ1-4; D perhaps matches TRBD1 (5 bases). Germline V gene lookup returns CDR1 GTSNPN and CDR2 SVGIG (reference sequence). V lost 3 bases and J 0 bases, leaving 11 bases between the germline ends. The CDR3 spans 15 residues. Here the CDR3 reads CAWRGGYATNEKLFF. For the CDR3, the DNA is TGTGCCTGGAGGGGGGGGTATGCAACTAATGAAAAACTGTTTTTT.

The V call is TRBV28, the J call TRBJ2-7, with D possibly being TRBD1 (5 bases). The length of the CDR3 is 14 residues. The V end was cut by 6 bases, the J end by 2 bases, with 14 bases between. Germline V gives CDR1 MDHEN, CDR2 SYDVKM. The CDR3, as DNA: TGTGCCAGCAGGGGCCCACAGGTCCCCTACGAGCAGTACTTC. It specifies CASRGPQVPYEQYF.

This clonotype was recorded at least ten times. The V gene is TRBV29-1, the J gene TRBJ1-1, with 9 bases matching TRBD1. The CDR3 length is 13 residues. V dropped 6 bases and J dropped 4; count of bases not matched to a gene: 6. Germline assignment: CDR1 SQVTM and CDR2 ANQGSEA. CDR3 protein: CSVLKTGGTEAFF. CDR3 in DNA: TGCAGCGTGCTGAAGACAGGGGGCACTGAAGCTTTCTTT.

This clonotype was counted between two and nine times. V usage is TRBV20-1 and J usage is TRBJ2-1; D remains ambiguous. V was clipped by 2 bases and J by 0 bases, with 8 bases between them. The CDR3 is 14 residues long. CDR1 is DFQATT and CDR2 is SNEGSKA in the germline V gene (reference sequence). For the CDR3, the DNA is TGCAGTGCTAGACTCAGGAGCTCCTACAATGAGCAGTTCTTC. It codes for CSARLRSSYNEQFF.

The chain has TRBV15 and TRBJ2-2; D ambiguous. Trimming left V 2 bases short and J 6 bases short, with 10 bases between. This CDR3 spans 14 amino acids. The V gene's germline CDR1 is LNHNV and CDR2 YYDKDF (reference sequence). The CDR3 protein is CATSRPLLAGELFF. The CDR3 DNA sequence: TGTGCCACCAGCAGACCCCTGTTGGCCGGGGAGCTGTTTTTT.

This clonotype was counted many times. The V and J genes are TRBV2 and TRBJ1-4; D is undetermined. Germline V gene sequence: CDR1 SNHLY, CDR2 FYNNEI. The CDR3 length is 16 residues. V shed 3 bases and J shed 0 bases, with 11 bases lying between them. CDR3 residues: CASSDRQYSTNEKLFF. CDR3 DNA sequence: TGTGCCAGCAGTGACAGGCAGTACTCAACTAATGAAAAACTGTTTTTT.

CDR3: CASSLHAGFSYEQYF. The CDR3 DNA is TGTGCCAGCAGCTTACATGCAGGGTTCTCCTACGAGCAGTACTTC. The chain employs TRBV11-2 and TRBJ2-7; D is possibly TRBD1 (5 bases). The germline V gene encodes CDR1 SGHAT and CDR2 FQNNGV. CDR3 length equals 15 residues. The V gene lost 2 bases and the J gene lost 0 bases, with 11 bases spanning the gap.

There are many counts of this clonotype. The chain joins TRBV20-1 to TRBJ2-3; 9 bases are shared with TRBD2. This CDR3 spans 15 amino acids. The germline gives CDR1 DFQATT, CDR2 SNEGSKA (reference sequence). V was clipped by 2 bases and J by 2 bases; unmatched bases: 5. The CDR3 DNA is TGCAGTGCTAGACCGCCTAGCGGGATCACAGATACGCAGTATTTT. Translating it yields CSARPPSGITDTQYF.

This chain joins TRBV2 and TRBJ2-3; D call uncertain. Trimming cost V 5 bases and J 6 bases, with 12 bases left between them. Germline CDR1 reads SNHLY; CDR2 reads FYNNEI. This CDR3 spans 13 amino acids. CDR3: CASSYTVVDTQYF. The CDR3 DNA follows: TGTGCCAGCAGTTATACCGTCGTGGATACGCAGTATTTT.

This clonotype was counted ten times or more. The rearrangement joins TRBV5-1 to TRBJ2-2, with 8 bases that match TRBD2. Germline values: CDR1 SGHRS, CDR2 YFSETQ. CDR3 length equals 15 residues. J lost 7 bases, V lost 4 bases, and 9 bases had no gene match. CDR3 region: CASSLSGTAGGELFF. The CDR3 DNA reads as TGCGCCAGCAGCCTTAGCGGGACGGCAGGCGGGGAGCTGTTTTTT.

The rearrangement joins TRBV27 to TRBJ1-2; perhaps TRBD1 as D (5 bases). The V end lost 8 bases, the J end lost 6 bases, and 16 bases lay between the germline ends. Germline CDR1 MNHEY, CDR2 SMNVEV (reference sequence). This CDR3 contains 13 residues. This chain's CDR3 is CASGEPGNHGYTF. In DNA, the CDR3 is TGTGCCAGCGGGGAGCCAGGGAACCATGGCTACACCTTC.

This clonotype came up many times. CDR3 in amino acids: CSASPSGSLNEQFF. The CDR3 bases are TGCAGTGCTAGCCCTAGCGGGAGTCTCAATGAGCAGTTCTTC. This rearrangement joins TRBV20-1 to TRBJ2-1; 10 bases match TRBD2. With 3 bases clipped from V and 6 bases from J, the junction kept 5 bases outside the gene matches. Looked up from germline, CDR1 is DFQATT and CDR2 is SNEGSKA (reference sequence). The CDR3 extends over 14 amino acids.

This clonotype was counted at least ten times. The chain carries TRBV4-1 and TRBJ1-2; TRBD1 might be the D (5 bases). Deletions cut 3 bases from V and 7 bases from J, with 15 bases between. Looked up from germline, CDR1 is MGHRA and CDR2 is YSYEKL. The CDR3 totals 14 residues. The CDR3 DNA reads TGCGCCAGCAGCCAGGGTCAGGGAATTGGTGGCTACACCTTC. Protein: CASSQGQGIGGYTF.

This clonotype has ten or more counts. The gene calls are TRBV15 and TRBJ2-7; D is perhaps TRBD1 (5 bases). Germline V gene sequence: CDR1 LNHNV, CDR2 YYDKDF (reference sequence). The germline V and J ends were trimmed by 4 bases and 5 bases, with 21 bases remaining between them. This CDR3 contains 16 residues. The CDR3 DNA reads as TGTGCCACCAGCATTCCGAAGGTCAGGGTGGCAAACGAGCAGTACTTC. Translated: CATSIPKVRVANEQYF.

This clonotype came up once. The chain is built from TRBV27 and TRBJ1-4; D uncertain. Trimming cost V 5 bases and J 1 base, with 17 bases left between them. Germline V gene lookup returns CDR1 MNHEY and CDR2 SMNVEV (reference sequence). The CDR3 has 17 residues. This chain's CDR3 is CASSTTGLGKTNEKLFF. As DNA, the CDR3 is TGTGCCAGCAGTACTACGGGGTTGGGTAAAACTAATGAAAAACTGTTTTTT.